This TCR beta chain was identified during a study of beta chain features in type 1 diabetes. The CDR3 spans 15 residues. The germline gives CDR1 KGHSH, CDR2 LQKENI. V lost 1 base and J 2 bases, leaving 11 bases between the germline ends. The whole isolated RNA underwent reverse transcription, so sequencing captured expressed TCRB transcripts. Assay used: immunoSEQ multiplex PCR; TCRdb lists only in-frame clones, some missing. This sample has 600,000 to 700,000 clones, with around an eighth found just once. Turning to this clone: The antigen remains unidentified.

Study-level findings and limits: TCRB CDR3 length was moderately but significantly reduced in all four CD4+ subsets of Type 1 diabetes patients.

This clonotype originated in a man aged 25-45 years with type 1 diabetes. The source material was naive CD4+ T cells from blood. This chain links TRBV18 with TRBJ2-5; perhaps TRBD1 as D (6 bases). The CDR3 is CASSPLGGQQETQYF. CDR3 bases: TGTGCCAGCTCACCACTGGGTGGACAGCAAGAGACCCAGTACTTC.